This paragraph reports one TCR beta chain. This entry is derived from a study of T cells in localized non-small cell lung cancer. Germline CDR1 reads LNHDA; CDR2 reads SQIVND (reference sequence). This CDR3 contains 13 residues. The ends were cut back, 6 bases at V and 3 bases at J, with 12 bases in the middle. Produced via immunoSEQ multiplex PCR; TCRdb's table is partial and in-frame only. Of around 41,000 clones in the sample, roughly 90% were seen once. V and J are TRBV19 and TRBJ2-7, with D tentatively TRBD2 (6 bases). The clonotype comes from a female donor older than 55 with stage I squamous cell lung carcinoma. The input for sequencing was peripheral blood, taken before any cancer treatment. The CDR3 reads CASRVGSGYEQYF. DNA of the CDR3: TGTGCCAGTAGGGTCGGTAGCGGCTACGAGCAGTACTTC.